A single sample gave rise to the 5 T cell receptor beta chains below, sequenced in a study of blood T cell repertoires in COVID-19. Profiled with immunoSEQ multiplex PCR; TCRdb holds only in-frame clones, not every one. The sample contains about 260,000 clones, more than 70% of which appear only once. Sequencing was performed on peripheral blood. The receptor set was obtained from a woman aged 25 to 45 with COVID-19, enrolled during active disease.

The rearrangement joins TRBV6-6 to TRBJ1-4, with D perhaps TRBD1 (5 bases). Deletions cut 6 bases from V and 11 bases from J, with 13 bases between. Germline V gene data show CDR1 as MNHNY and CDR2 as SVGAGI (reference sequence). The CDR3 length is 12 residues. CDR3 in amino acids: CASSPTGDKLFF. The CDR3 region has the DNA TGTGCCAGCAGCCCGACGGGGGACAAACTGTTTTTT.

The genes are TRBV24-1 and TRBJ2-1, with D possibly matching TRBD1 (6 bases). Germline V lookup: CDR1 KGHDR, CDR2 SFDVKD. The V gene lost 3 bases and the J gene lost 4 bases, with 15 bases spanning the gap. This CDR3 is built from 16 residues. This CDR3 reads CATSDSMGRGYNEQFF. Here the CDR3 DNA reads TGTGCCACCAGTGATAGCATGGGCAGGGGATACAATGAGCAGTTCTTC.

V and J are TRBV30 and TRBJ2-2; TRBD2 agrees at 10 bases. Germline V gene lookup returns CDR1 GTSNPN and CDR2 SVGIG (reference sequence). The CDR3 is 16 amino acids. J lost 6 bases, V lost 2 bases, and 9 bases had no gene match. In nucleotides, the CDR3 is TGTGCCTGGAGTCCTAGCGGGAGAAAAGTTTCCGGGGAGCTGTTTTTT. As protein: CAWSPSGRKVSGELFF.

The J gene is TRBJ2-7, the V gene TRBV28, with D possibly being TRBD2 (6 bases). The CDR3 runs 15 residues. In germline, CDR1 is MDHEN, CDR2 SYDVKM. V dropped 2 bases and J dropped 0 bases, with 11 bases sitting between them. CDR3 DNA sequence: TGTGCCAGCAGTTTAATTGCGGGGTTCTCCTACGAGCAGTACTTC. Its translation: CASSLIAGFSYEQYF.

With regard to this clone: A junction boundary mismatches the germline segment, possibly from a read error. This chain uses TRBV7-2 with TRBJ2-1; unclear D gene. Per the germline V gene, CDR1 is SGHTA and CDR2 is FQGNSA. There are 13 residues in the CDR3. The CDR3 nucleotides read TGTGCCAGCAGCCCTACAGCCTATAATGAGCAGTTCTTC. Residues: CASSPTAYNEQFF.